Here is one T cell receptor (beta chain) with its context. Its target is unknown. This sample's time point: week 35, safety follow-up. Every vaccination contained 300 ug of the mutant IDH1 20-mer peptide and was paired with topical imiquimod. New WHO grade 3 or 4 astrocytomas that were IDH1-mutant and ATRX-lost occurred in the donors. The entry originates in a study of a mutant IDH1 vaccine in newly diagnosed glioma. Study-level background: Vaccines began 4-6 weeks after radiotherapy alone, or with temozolomide cycles. Former treatment meant radiotherapy, temozolomide, or both; the majority had gotten both. Overall study results and limits: The authors found pseudoprogression apparently unrelated to changes in top peripheral T cell clonotypes.

V gave up 3 bases and J gave up 14 bases, with 16 bases separating them. Germline values: CDR1 KGHSH, CDR2 LQKENI. This CDR3 region has 12 residues. Produced via immunoSEQ multiplex PCR; TCRdb's table is partial and in-frame only. The sample holds tens of thousands of clones; about four fifths are singletons and the top ten take roughly 5%. Sequencing was performed on PBMCs, taken from a glioma patient whose treatment included an IDH1 peptide vaccine. The receptor was derived from a man between 35 and 55 years old with glioma. This chain links TRBV18 with TRBJ2-5, with no clear D. CDR3 loop: CASSPITGRAYF. DNA of the CDR3: TGTGCCAGCTCACCGATAACGGGTAGGGCCTACTTC.